The sequence of this T cell receptor beta chain was determined in a study of blood T cell repertoires in COVID-19. At the level of the study: The United States, Italy and Spain supplied acute and convalescent COVID-19 samples.

CDR1 is SGHRS and CDR2 is YFSETQ in the germline V gene. CDR3 length: 15 amino acids. V gave up 3 bases and J gave up 5 bases; unmatched junction bases: 5. How the authors handled the data: Amplification of reference gene primers provided the estimated nucleated cell counts. Sequenced by immunoSEQ multiplex PCR; TCRdb stores in-frame clones only, minus some. Clonal size and the V and J genes are those of that table, whereas D and trimming came from the DNA. This sample has 85,000 to 95,000 clones, with approximately 86% found just once. The chain links TRBV5-1 to TRBJ1-6, with 7 bases fitting TRBD1. Sequencing was performed on peripheral blood. This TCR derives from a woman of 80 years or more with acute or convalescent COVID-19. The CDR3 reads CASSSTGIDNSPLHF. The CDR3 nucleotides are TGCGCCAGCAGCTCGACAGGGATCGATAATTCACCCCTCCACTTT.